The subject of this entry is one T cell receptor beta chain. The assay was immunoSEQ multiplex PCR, and TCRdb's table has in-frame clones only and misses some. Among roughly 200,000 clones listed, more than 75% were seen once. The sample originates from a study of blood T cell repertoires in COVID-19. Overall study context: Material from acute and convalescent COVID-19 was sourced from the United States, Italy and Spain.

After removal of 5 bases from V and 5 bases from J, the junction contained 8 bases not matched to a gene. The V gene's germline CDR1 is SNHLY and CDR2 FYNNEI. The CDR3 totals 14 residues. The chain is built from TRBV2 and TRBJ2-7; TRBD1 agrees at 8 bases. The sequenced sample was peripheral blood. This TCR was sampled from a person between 65 and 80 years old with COVID-19, enrolled during active disease. The CDR3 DNA sequence: TGTGCCAGCAGTCTTGACAGGGGCGGGGACGAGCAGTACTTC. This gives the protein CASSLDRGGDEQYF.